Each of the 19 T cell receptor beta chains below was sequenced from the same sample in a study of blood T cell repertoires in COVID-19. Profiled with immunoSEQ multiplex PCR; TCRdb holds only in-frame clones, not every one. This sample has 290,000 or so clones, with around nine tenths found just once. The sample taken for sequencing was PBMCs or T cells enriched from blood (not recorded which). The receptors derive from a woman aged 25 to 45 who had recovered from COVID-19.

The chain carries TRBV5-5 and TRBJ1-4; 8 bases match TRBD1. Trimming took 4 bases from V and 3 from J; bases not matched to a gene: 2. Germline V gene sequence: CDR1 SGHKS, CDR2 YYEKEE (reference sequence). The CDR3 runs 14 residues. This CDR3 is CASSARGPNEKLFF. The CDR3 region has the DNA TGTGCCAGCAGCGCCAGGGGGCCTAATGAAAAACTGTTTTTT.

The DNA of the CDR3 is TGCGCCAGCAGCCAAGTCTGGACAGGGGGTTCCCAAGAGACCCAGTACTTC. This codes for CASSQVWTGGSQETQYF. The chain links TRBV4-1 to TRBJ2-5; 10 bases fit TRBD1. Trimming took 1 base from V and 1 from J; bases not matched to a gene: 6. CDR1 is MGHRA, CDR2 YSYEKL, per germline. This CDR3 region has 17 residues.

This sequence joins TRBV4-1 and TRBJ2-7; D is possibly TRBD2 (6 bases). With 0 bases removed from V and 1 base from J, the gap between germline ends came to 10 bases. This CDR3 contains 15 residues. Germline V lookup: CDR1 MGHRA, CDR2 YSYEKL. The CDR3 protein is CASSQERDGSYEQYF. The CDR3 DNA is TGCGCCAGCAGCCAAGAGCGGGACGGTTCCTACGAGCAGTACTTC.

The V call is TRBV29-1, the J call TRBJ2-3; D uncertain. The CDR3 runs 10 residues. With 6 bases removed from V and 2 bases from J, the gap between germline ends came to 3 bases. CDR1 SQVTM and CDR2 ANQGSEA come from the germline V gene. The CDR3 spells CSVYTDTQYF. The CDR3 DNA follows: TGCAGCGTATACACAGATACGCAGTATTTT.

This chain connects TRBV2 to TRBJ2-5; 7 bases line up with TRBD1. Germline assignment: CDR1 SNHLY and CDR2 FYNNEI. CDR3 size: 12 residues. Losses at the gene ends were 9 bases for V and 3 bases for J; bases not matched to a gene: 4. CDR3 amino acids: CASRGQKETQYF. The CDR3 DNA reads as TGTGCCAGTAGGGGACAGAAAGAGACCCAGTACTTC. The complete variable domain, with remaining parts taken from reference TRBV2 and TRBJ2-5, reads EPEVTQTPSHQVTQMGQEVILRCVPISNHLYFYWYRQILGQKVEFLVSFYNNEISEKSEIFDDQFSVERPDGSNFTLKIRSTKLEDSAMYFCASRGQKETQYFGPGTRLLVL.

The J gene is TRBJ1-1, the V gene TRBV7-8; TRBD1 matches at 9 bases. The CDR3 spans 17 residues. J lost 4 bases, V lost 5 bases, and 14 bases had no gene match. Looked up from germline, CDR1 is SGHVS and CDR2 is FQNEAQ. CDR3 amino acids: CASSPPRDRVLGTEAFF. CDR3 DNA: TGTGCCAGCAGCCCTCCCCGGGACAGGGTTTTAGGCACTGAAGCTTTCTTT.

The chain recombines TRBV19 with TRBJ1-5; 7 bases map to TRBD1. CDR3 length equals 14 residues. The V gene end was trimmed by 7 bases and the J gene end by 3 bases; junction bases not matched to a gene: 6. Looked up from germline, CDR1 is LNHDA and CDR2 is SQIVND (reference sequence). CDR3 sequence: CASKGTANNQPQHF. DNA for the CDR3: TGTGCCAGTAAGGGGACAGCAAACAATCAGCCCCAGCATTTT. Drawing the rest from reference TRBV19 and TRBJ1-5, the complete variable domain is DGGITQSPKYLFRKEGQNVTLSCEQNLNHDAMYWYRQDPGQGLRLIYYSQIVNDFQKGDIAEGYSVSREKKESFPLTVTSAQKNPTAFYLCASKGTANNQPQHFGDGTRLSIL.

V is TRBV29-1 and J is TRBJ1-4, with D possibly matching TRBD1 (5 bases). CDR1 is SQVTM, CDR2 ANQGSEA, per germline. The CDR3 runs 12 residues. Trimming removed 6 bases at V and 0 bases at J, with 5 bases between. The CDR3 nucleotides read TGCAGCGTGACAGCAACTAATGAAAAACTGTTTTTT. Translating it yields CSVTATNEKLFF.

Here the CDR3 DNA reads TGTGCCAGCAGTTTAGATGGGGCAGAATCTCAGCCCCAGCATTTT. This codes for CASSLDGAESQPQHF. The rearrangement joins TRBV27 to TRBJ1-5, with D maybe TRBD1 (5 bases). The CDR3 has 15 residues. In germline, CDR1 is MNHEY, CDR2 SMNVEV (reference sequence). Trimming cost V 2 bases and J 6 bases, with 14 bases left between them.

V gene TRBV7-9 combines with J gene TRBJ2-1, with TRBD2 matching over 11 bases. The CDR3 has 14 amino acids. CDR1 is SEHNR and CDR2 is FQNEAQ in the germline V gene (reference sequence). With V trimmed by 5 bases and J by 9 bases, 6 bases remained unmatched. The CDR3 nucleotides read TGTGCCAGCAGCGCTAGCGGGAGGAGAGGTGAGCAGTTCTTC. It specifies CASSASGRRGEQFF.

This clone was found once. The rearrangement joins TRBV6-5 to TRBJ2-7, with 7 nucleotides matching TRBD1. CDR3 size: 14 residues. The V gene end was trimmed by 6 bases and the J gene end by 2 bases; junction bases not matched to a gene: 7. CDR1 is MNHEY, CDR2 SVGAGI, per germline. As DNA, the CDR3 is TGTGCCAGCAGCGACTCGGACAGGCCCTACGAGCAGTACTTC. Translation gives CASSDSDRPYEQYF.

The V and J genes are TRBV5-4 and TRBJ2-2, with 9 positions matching TRBD2. Germline CDR1 and CDR2: SGHNT and YYREEE (reference sequence). Trimming cost V 4 bases and J 7 bases; bases outside gene matches: 8. The CDR3 extends over 15 amino acids. CDR3: CASSPGTSFSGELFF. The DNA of the CDR3 is TGTGCCAGCAGCCCCGGGACTAGCTTTAGCGGGGAGCTGTTTTTT.

This chain links TRBV11-2 with TRBJ2-2, with TRBD1 matching over 8 bases. Trimming cost V 5 bases and J 1 base; bases outside gene matches: 3. CDR1 is SGHAT, CDR2 FQNNGV, per germline. The CDR3 loop spans 15 amino acids. CDR3 in amino acids: CASSQGQGNTGELFF. In DNA, the CDR3 is TGTGCCAGCAGCCAAGGACAGGGGAACACCGGGGAGCTGTTTTTT.

The chain joins TRBV5-4 to TRBJ2-3, with 8 bases matching TRBD2. Per the germline V gene, CDR1 is SGHNT and CDR2 is YYREEE (reference sequence). This CDR3 spans 17 amino acids. Unmatched junction bases numbered 10, after V lost 4 bases and J lost 0 bases. The CDR3 bases are TGTGCCAGCAGCGCAGACTTACTAGCGGCAAGCACAGATACGCAGTATTTT. Encoded protein: CASSADLLAASTDTQYF.

The chain has TRBV10-2 and TRBJ2-1; 14 bases align to TRBD2. CDR1 is WSHSY and CDR2 is SAAADI in the germline V gene. The CDR3 has 15 amino acids. V was pared by 8 bases and J by 7 bases, with 7 bases of the junction left unmatched. Here the CDR3 reads CASDTGTSGSNEQFF. CDR3 bases: TGCGCCAGCGATACCGGGACTAGCGGGAGTAATGAGCAGTTCTTC.

As regards this clone: Being one base from a much bigger clone, this may be a read error. The chain carries TRBV7-2 and TRBJ2-7; TRBD2 matches 12 bases. CDR1 is SGHTA, CDR2 FQGNSA, per germline. The CDR3 sequence is 14 residues long. Germline trimming cut 6 bases from V and 0 bases from J; bases unmatched to any gene: 0. The CDR3 bases are TGTGCCAGCAGGACTAGCGGGAGCTCCTACGAGCAGTACTTC. It codes for CASRTSGSSYEQYF.

The CDR3 sequence is CATLEFLSGGRIVENEQYF. The CDR3 DNA follows: TGTGCCACCCTGGAGTTTCTGAGCGGCGGGAGGATTGTTGAAAACGAGCAGTACTTC. V usage is TRBV27 and J usage is TRBJ2-7; TRBD2 agrees at 8 bases. J was trimmed by 5 bases and V by 10 bases; bases with no gene match: 28. This CDR3 region has 19 residues. In germline, CDR1 is MNHEY, CDR2 SMNVEV (reference sequence).

The chain links TRBV6-2 or TRBV6-3 to TRBJ2-1, with D possibly being TRBD2 (5 bases). V lost 4 bases and J 0 bases, leaving 19 bases between the germline ends. Germline V gene data show CDR1 as MNHEY and CDR2 as SVGEGT. This CDR3 has 18 amino acids. The DNA for the CDR3 is TGTGCCAGCAGTTCCCCTAGCAGGACCTATCGCTCCTACAATGAGCAGTTCTTC. Amino acids: CASSSPSRTYRSYNEQFF.

This chain connects TRBV13 to TRBJ2-5; D not resolved. Trimming took 2 bases from V and 1 from J, leaving 8 bases between them. Germline V CDR1 and CDR2: PRHDT, FYEKMQ (reference sequence). The length of the CDR3 is 14 residues. The CDR3 sequence: CASSLRQAQETQYF. CDR3 bases: TGTGCCAGCAGCTTAAGGCAGGCCCAAGAGACCCAGTACTTC.